This T cell receptor beta chain was retrieved from a study of blood T cell repertoires in COVID-19. The overall study: Sites in the United States, Italy and Spain provided acute and convalescent COVID-19 samples. Nucleic acid was either cDNA or gDNA, and it came from T cells, B-cell-depleted T cells, or PBMCs.

Original processing methods: Quantification of nucleated cells was approximated via reference gene primer amplification. Method: immunoSEQ multiplex PCR; TCRdb's copy keeps in-frame clones and lacks some. The V and J calls and clone size come from that table; D and trimming were worked out from the DNA. The sample consists of just under 65,000 clones, nearly 85% of them appearing once. Per germline, CDR1 KGHSH and CDR2 LQKENI. This CDR3 is 16 amino acids long. V lost 0 bases and J 5 bases, leaving 14 bases between the germline ends. Sequencing used peripheral blood. This chain links TRBV18 with TRBJ1-5; possibly TRBD1 for D (5 bases). This clonotype was sampled from a human donor in a cohort sampled during active COVID-19. The CDR3 DNA sequence: TGTGCCAGCTCACCACCCGACAGTCCCCCCTATCAGCCCCAGCATTTT. Its translation: CASSPPDSPPYQPQHF.